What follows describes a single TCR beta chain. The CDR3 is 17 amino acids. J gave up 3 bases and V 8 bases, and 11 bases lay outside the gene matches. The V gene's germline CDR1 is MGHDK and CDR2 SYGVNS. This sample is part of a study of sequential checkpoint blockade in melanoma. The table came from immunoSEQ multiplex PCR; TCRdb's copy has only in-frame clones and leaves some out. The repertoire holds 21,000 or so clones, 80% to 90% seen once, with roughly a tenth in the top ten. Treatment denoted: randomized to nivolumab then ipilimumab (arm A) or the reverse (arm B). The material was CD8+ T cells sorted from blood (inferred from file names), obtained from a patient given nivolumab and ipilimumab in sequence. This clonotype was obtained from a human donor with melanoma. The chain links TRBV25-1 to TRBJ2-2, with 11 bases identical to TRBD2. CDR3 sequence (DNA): TGTGCCAGCCGGGCGGGACTAGCGGAGATCCACACCGGGGAGCTGTTTTTT. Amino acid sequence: CASRAGLAEIHTGELFF. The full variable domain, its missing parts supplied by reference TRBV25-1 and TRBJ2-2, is EADIYQTPRYLVIGTGKKITLECSQTMGHDKMYWYQQDPGMELHLIHYSYGVNSTEKGDLSSESTVSRIRTEHFPLTLESARPSHTSQYLCASRAGLAEIHTGELFFGEGSRLTVL.